This T cell receptor beta chain was sequenced for a study of blood T cells in healthy people across ages. Overall study results and limits: Because donor CMV status was unknown, expanded clonotype changes were possibly confounded.

A second PCR of about 7 to 11 cycles used a sample-barcoded 5' primer and a J-beta primer mix. TCRdb fed the 5' RACE reads into MiXCR, producing one record per CDR3 protein. The sample holds 590,000 or so distinct CDR3 sequences, around 31% seen once. Germline CDR1 reads SGHTA; CDR2 reads FQGNSA. The CDR3 runs to 15 residues. Trimming removed 1 base at V and 4 bases at J, with 11 bases between. Comment on this clonotype: Its specificity is unknown.

The gene calls are TRBV7-2 and TRBJ2-1; unclear D gene. This TCR derives from a woman aged 80 or over in good health. The sequencing input was blood. CDR3 sequence reads: CASSLDSSVYNEQFF. In nucleotides, the CDR3 is TGTGCCAGCAGCTTAGACTCCTCGGTATACAATGAGCAGTTCTTC.